Presented here are 7 T cell receptor beta chains from one specimen sequenced in a study of identical twins (dated by TCRdb to 2015 to 2016). The library came from 5' RACE. The reads were generated on an Illumina HiSeq 2000. Clones were called with MiXCR by TCRdb after fastp trimmed the public reads at Q25, and only in-frame beta chains were retained. Every entry covers one CDR3 protein and lists the most common genes and DNA from its rows. Within this sample are 400,000 to 500,000 distinct CDR3 sequences, with about 13% of them counted one time only. The biggest ten clones account for approximately 0.98% of the sample. This sample was shared with a second study, whose subject was yellow fever vaccine responses in identical twins.

The sequenced sample was CD4+ T cells sorted from blood. The receptors were sampled from a woman under 30 in good health.

This clonotype has only a few counts. The rearrangement links TRBV7-2 to TRBJ2-1, with TRBD2 identical over 13 bases. The germline gives CDR1 SGHTA, CDR2 FQGNSA. Trimming took 0 bases from V and 0 from J; bases not matched to a gene: 11. The CDR3 length is 21 residues. DNA for the CDR3: TGTGCCAGCAGCTTAGCCCCCAGGACTAGCGGGAGCATGAGCTCCTACAATGAGCAGTTCTTC. Encoded protein: CASSLAPRTSGSMSSYNEQFF.

This clonotype was picked up a small number of times. J is TRBJ2-2 and V is TRBV5-6, with 9 bases lining up with TRBD1. Germline assignment: CDR1 SGHDT and CDR2 YYEEEE. The CDR3 consists of 15 residues. The V and J ends lost 4 bases and 5 bases, in that order; junction bases with no gene match: 6. CDR3 DNA: TGTGCCAGCAGCATCCGGGACAGGGATACCGGGGAGCTGTTTTTT. It translates to CASSIRDRDTGELFF.

This clonotype was detected many times. The chain recombines TRBV5-1 with TRBJ2-3; 7 nucleotides line up with TRBD2. V gave up 4 bases and J gave up 6 bases; unmatched junction bases: 8. The CDR3 length is 14 residues. CDR1 is SGHRS, CDR2 YFSETQ, per germline. Written as DNA, the CDR3 is TGCGCCAGCAGCGCGGGGGTCCCCACGGATACGCAGTATTTT. Its translation is CASSAGVPTDTQYF.

The chain uses TRBV7-2 and TRBJ2-7; D might be TRBD1 (6 bases). The germline V gene has CDR1 SGHTA and CDR2 FQGNSA. V shed 5 bases and J shed 6 bases, with 17 bases lying between them. This CDR3 comprises 14 residues. The CDR3 sequence: CASSTDRREGEQYF. DNA of the CDR3: TGTGCCAGCAGCACCGACAGGCGAGAGGGCGAGCAGTACTTC.

The V call is TRBV12-3 or TRBV12-4, the J call TRBJ2-1, with D maybe TRBD2 (7 bases). The CDR3 runs to 14 residues. Trimming removed 5 bases from V and 7 bases from J, with 15 bases in between. CDR3 residues: CASSIKGGGNEQFF. CDR3 bases: TGTGCCAGCAGTATCAAGGGGGGAGGGAATGAGCAGTTCTTC.

The rearrangement uses TRBV11-3 and TRBJ1-1; 7 nucleotides line up with TRBD1. Germline V CDR1 and CDR2: SGHNT, YENEEA. Trimming at V came to 4 bases and at J to 0 bases, leaving 5 bases not matched to a gene. The CDR3 sequence is 15 residues long. As DNA, the CDR3 is TGTGCCAGCAGCTATTCGGGACAGATGAACACTGAAGCTTTCTTT. It encodes CASSYSGQMNTEAFF.

This clonotype was seen many times. The rearrangement joins TRBV7-8 to TRBJ2-3; TRBD2 aligns across 7 bases. This CDR3 has 14 residues. The V gene end was trimmed by 3 bases and the J gene end by 7 bases; junction bases not matched to a gene: 7. The germline V gene encodes CDR1 SGHVS and CDR2 FQNEAQ. In DNA, the CDR3 is TGTGCCAGCAGCTTTCGGACTAGTACATATACGCAGTATTTT. This codes for CASSFRTSTYTQYF.